The clone carrying this T cell receptor beta chain was detected many times. Its cognate antigen is unknown. Attachment of unique molecular identifiers was made to individual cDNA molecules. TCRdb passed the 5' RACE reads through MiXCR, listing each CDR3 protein once. The sample contains around 70,000 distinct CDR3 sequences, less than 15% of which appear only once. The sample belongs to a study of early T cells in non-severe SARS-CoV-2 infection. Study conclusions and caveats: The study's VDJdb matching favored anti-spike CD8 responses and missed private and CD4 specificities.

Germline trimming cut 6 bases from V and 5 bases from J; bases unmatched to any gene: 2. The CDR3 covers 13 residues. CDR1 and CDR2 (germline): SQVTM, ANQGSEA. Sample: whole blood. This chain uses TRBV29-1 with TRBJ2-5; the match to TRBD2 covers 14 bases. This TCR was sampled from an adult who was a healthcare worker with PCR-confirmed SARS-CoV-2 infection or an uninfected control (not recorded which). This CDR3 is CSVGTSGGETQYF. The CDR3 nucleotides are TGCAGCGTCGGGACTAGCGGGGGTGAGACCCAGTACTTC.